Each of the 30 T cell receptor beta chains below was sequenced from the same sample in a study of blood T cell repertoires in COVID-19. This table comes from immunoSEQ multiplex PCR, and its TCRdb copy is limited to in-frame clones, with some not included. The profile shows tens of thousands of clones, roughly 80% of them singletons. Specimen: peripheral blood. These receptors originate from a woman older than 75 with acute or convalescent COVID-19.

The CDR3 region is CASSLSGTGDSPLHF. The CDR3 DNA reads as TGTGCCAGCTCACTGTCCGGGACAGGGGATTCACCCCTCCACTTT. The chain employs TRBV18 and TRBJ1-6, with 10 nucleotides matching TRBD1. This CDR3 has 15 residues. Trimming removed 4 bases from V and 8 bases from J; junction bases left unmatched: 5. The germline CDR1 and CDR2 sequences are KGHSH and LQKENI.

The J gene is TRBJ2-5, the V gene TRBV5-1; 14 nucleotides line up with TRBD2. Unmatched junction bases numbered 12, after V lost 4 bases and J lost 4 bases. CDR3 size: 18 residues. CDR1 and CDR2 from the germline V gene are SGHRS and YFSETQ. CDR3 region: CASSLGASGLAGAETQYF. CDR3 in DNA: TGCGCCAGCAGCCTAGGCGCCTCGGGACTAGCGGGGGCAGAGACCCAGTACTTC. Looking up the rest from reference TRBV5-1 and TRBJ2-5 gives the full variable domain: KAGVTQTPRYLIKTRGQQVTLSCSPISGHRSVSWYQQTPGQGLQFLFEYFSETQRNKGNFPGRFSGRQFSNSRSEMNVSTLELGDSALYLCASSLGASGLAGAETQYFGPGTRLLVL.

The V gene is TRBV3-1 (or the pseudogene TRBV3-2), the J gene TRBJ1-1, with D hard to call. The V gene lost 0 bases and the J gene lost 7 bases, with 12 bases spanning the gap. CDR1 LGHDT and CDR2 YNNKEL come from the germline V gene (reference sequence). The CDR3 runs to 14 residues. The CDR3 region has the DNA TGTGCCAGCAGCCAAGATAGGCACAGCCGTGAAGCTTTCTTT. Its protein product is CASSQDRHSREAFF.

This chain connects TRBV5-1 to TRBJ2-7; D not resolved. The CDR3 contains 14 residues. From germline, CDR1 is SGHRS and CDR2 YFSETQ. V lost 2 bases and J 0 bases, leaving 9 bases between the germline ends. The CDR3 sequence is CASSFTQISYEQYF. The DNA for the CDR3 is TGCGCCAGCAGCTTTACACAGATCTCCTACGAGCAGTACTTC.

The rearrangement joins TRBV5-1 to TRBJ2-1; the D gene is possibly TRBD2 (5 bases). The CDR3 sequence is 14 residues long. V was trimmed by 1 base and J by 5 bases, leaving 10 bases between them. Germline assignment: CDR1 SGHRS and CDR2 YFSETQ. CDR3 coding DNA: TGCGCCAGCAGCTTGCAGCGGTTCAACAATGAGCAGTTCTTC. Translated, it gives CASSLQRFNNEQFF.

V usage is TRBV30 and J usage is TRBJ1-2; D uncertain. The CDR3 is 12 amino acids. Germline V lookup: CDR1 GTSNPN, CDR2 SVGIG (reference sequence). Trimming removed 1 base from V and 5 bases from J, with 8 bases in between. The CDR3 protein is CAWSGAGYGYTF. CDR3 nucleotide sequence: TGTGCCTGGAGTGGCGCAGGATATGGCTACACCTTC.

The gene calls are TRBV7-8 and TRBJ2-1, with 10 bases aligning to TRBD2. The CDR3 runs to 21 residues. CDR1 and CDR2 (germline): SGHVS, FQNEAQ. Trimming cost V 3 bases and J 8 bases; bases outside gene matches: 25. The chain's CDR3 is CASSFLEAGLAPLTWPHEQFF. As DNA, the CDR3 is TGTGCCAGCAGCTTCCTCGAAGCGGGACTAGCGCCCTTGACTTGGCCACATGAGCAGTTCTTC.

CDR3 sequence reads: CASSVTGGQKTQYF. The CDR3 coding sequence is TGTGCCAGCAGCGTAACAGGGGGTCAAAAGACCCAGTACTTC. The chain carries TRBV6-5 and TRBJ2-5; 8 bases fit TRBD1. The CDR3 has 14 residues. CDR1 MNHEY and CDR2 SVGAGI come from the germline V gene. V gave up 6 bases and J gave up 6 bases; unmatched junction bases: 9.

This chain's CDR3 is CASSIRGGGSYGYTF. For the CDR3, the DNA is TGTGCCAGCAGCATCCGCGGCGGGGGTTCCTATGGCTACACCTTC. J is TRBJ1-2 and V is TRBV13; tentatively, D is TRBD1 (5 bases). The V end lost 5 bases, the J end lost 4 bases, and 17 bases lay between the germline ends. Germline-derived CDR1 and CDR2 are PRHDT and FYEKMQ (reference sequence). CDR3 size: 15 residues.

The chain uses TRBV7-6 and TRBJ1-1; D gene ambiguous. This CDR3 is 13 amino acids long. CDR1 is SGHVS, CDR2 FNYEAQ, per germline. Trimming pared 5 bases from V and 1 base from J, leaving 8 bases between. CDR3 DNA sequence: TGTGCCAGCAGCATTACAACGAACACTGAAGCTTTCTTT. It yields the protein CASSITTNTEAFF.

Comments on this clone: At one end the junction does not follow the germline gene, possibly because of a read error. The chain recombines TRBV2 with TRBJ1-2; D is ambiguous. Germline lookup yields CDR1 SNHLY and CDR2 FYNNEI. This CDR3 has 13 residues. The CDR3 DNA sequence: TGTGCCAGCAGAGAAGACCGACTCTATGGCTACACCTTC. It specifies CASREDRLYGYTF. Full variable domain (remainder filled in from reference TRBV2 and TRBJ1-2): EPEVTQTPSHQVTQMGQEVILRCVPISNHLYFYWYRQILGQKVEFLVSFYNNEISEKSEIFDDQFSVERPDGSNFTLKIRSTKLEDSAMYFCASREDRLYGYTFGSGTRLTVV.

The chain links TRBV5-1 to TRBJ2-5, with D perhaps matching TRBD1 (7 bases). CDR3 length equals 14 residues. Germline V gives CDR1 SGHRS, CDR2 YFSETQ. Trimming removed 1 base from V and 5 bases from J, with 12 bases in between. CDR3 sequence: CASSLTGEEETQYF. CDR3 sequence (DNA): TGCGCCAGCAGCTTGACAGGGGAGGAGGAGACCCAGTACTTC. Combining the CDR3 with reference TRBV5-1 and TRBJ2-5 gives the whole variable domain KAGVTQTPRYLIKTRGQQVTLSCSPISGHRSVSWYQQTPGQGLQFLFEYFSETQRNKGNFPGRFSGRQFSNSRSEMNVSTLELGDSALYLCASSLTGEEETQYFGPGTRLLVL.

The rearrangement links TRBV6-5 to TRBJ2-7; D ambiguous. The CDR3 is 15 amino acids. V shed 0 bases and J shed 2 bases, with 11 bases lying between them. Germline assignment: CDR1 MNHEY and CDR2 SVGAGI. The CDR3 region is CASSYSKAETYEQYF. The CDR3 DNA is TGTGCCAGCAGTTACTCGAAAGCCGAAACCTACGAGCAGTACTTC.

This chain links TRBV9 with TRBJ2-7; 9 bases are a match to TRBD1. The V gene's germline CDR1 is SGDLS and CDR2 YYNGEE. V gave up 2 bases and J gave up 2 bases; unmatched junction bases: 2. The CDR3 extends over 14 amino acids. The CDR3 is CASSVGQGTYEQYF. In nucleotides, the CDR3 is TGTGCCAGCAGCGTCGGACAGGGGACCTACGAGCAGTACTTC.

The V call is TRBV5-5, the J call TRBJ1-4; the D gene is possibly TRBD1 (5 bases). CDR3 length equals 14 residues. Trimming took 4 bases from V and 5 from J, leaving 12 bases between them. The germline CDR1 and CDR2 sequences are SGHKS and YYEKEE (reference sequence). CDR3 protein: CASSPLDRNEKLFF. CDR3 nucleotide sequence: TGTGCCAGCAGCCCGCTCGACAGAAATGAAAAACTGTTTTTT.

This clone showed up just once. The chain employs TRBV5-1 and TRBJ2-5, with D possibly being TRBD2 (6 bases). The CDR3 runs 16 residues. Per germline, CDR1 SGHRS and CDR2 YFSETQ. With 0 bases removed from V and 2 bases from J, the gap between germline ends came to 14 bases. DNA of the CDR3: TGCGCCAGCAGCTTGGGACTAGTAGGTGGGCAAGAGACCCAGTACTTC. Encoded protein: CASSLGLVGGQETQYF.

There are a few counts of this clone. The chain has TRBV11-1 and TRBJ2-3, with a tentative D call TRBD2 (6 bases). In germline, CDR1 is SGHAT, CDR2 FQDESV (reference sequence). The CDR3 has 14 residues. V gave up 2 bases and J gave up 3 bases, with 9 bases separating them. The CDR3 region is CASSLMEGTDTQYF. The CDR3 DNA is TGTGCCAGCAGCTTAATGGAGGGAACAGATACGCAGTATTTT.

The CDR3 sequence is CASKPGTGGMNTEAFF. The CDR3, as DNA: TGCGCCAGCAAGCCCGGGACAGGGGGAATGAACACTGAAGCTTTCTTT. The chain couples TRBV5-1 to TRBJ1-1, with TRBD1 identical over 11 bases. The V gene's germline CDR1 is SGHRS and CDR2 YFSETQ. V lost 6 bases, J lost 0 bases, and 7 bases stayed unmatched. CDR3 length equals 16 residues.

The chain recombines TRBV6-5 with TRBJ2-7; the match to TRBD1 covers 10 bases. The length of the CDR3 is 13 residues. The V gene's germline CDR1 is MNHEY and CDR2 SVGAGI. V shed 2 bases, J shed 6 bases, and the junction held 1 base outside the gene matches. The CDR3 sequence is CASSYRDRGEQYF. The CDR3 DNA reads TGTGCCAGCAGTTACCGGGACAGGGGCGAGCAGTACTTC.

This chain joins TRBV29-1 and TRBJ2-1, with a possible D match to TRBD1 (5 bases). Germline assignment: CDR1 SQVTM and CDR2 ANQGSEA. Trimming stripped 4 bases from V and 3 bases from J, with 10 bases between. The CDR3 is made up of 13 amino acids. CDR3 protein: CSVGQGFYNEQFF. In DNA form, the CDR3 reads TGCAGCGTTGGGCAGGGCTTCTACAATGAGCAGTTCTTC.

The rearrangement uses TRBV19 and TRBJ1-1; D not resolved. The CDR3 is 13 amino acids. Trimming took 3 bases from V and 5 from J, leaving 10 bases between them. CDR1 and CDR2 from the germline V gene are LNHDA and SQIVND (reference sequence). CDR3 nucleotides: TGTGCCAGTAGTATTGGACGGGGTACTGAAGCTTTCTTT. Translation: CASSIGRGTEAFF. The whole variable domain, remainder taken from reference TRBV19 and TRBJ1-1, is DGGITQSPKYLFRKEGQNVTLSCEQNLNHDAMYWYRQDPGQGLRLIYYSQIVNDFQKGDIAEGYSVSREKKESFPLTVTSAQKNPTAFYLCASSIGRGTEAFFGQGTRLTVV.

In DNA, the CDR3 is TGTGCCAGCAGCTCCAACCGGGACTACTCGGGGGAGCAGTACTTC. It codes for CASSSNRDYSGEQYF. J is TRBJ2-7 and V is TRBV7-9, with TRBD2 identical over 7 bases. With 4 bases clipped from V and 7 bases from J, the junction kept 13 bases outside the gene matches. The CDR3 totals 15 residues. Germline CDR1 and CDR2: SEHNR and FQNEAQ (reference sequence).

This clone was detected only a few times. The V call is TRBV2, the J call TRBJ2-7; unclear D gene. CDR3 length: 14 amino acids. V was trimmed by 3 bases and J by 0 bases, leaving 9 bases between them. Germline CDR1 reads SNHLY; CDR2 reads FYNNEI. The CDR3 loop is CASSDLTNSYEQYF. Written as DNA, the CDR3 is TGTGCCAGCAGTGACCTAACTAACTCCTACGAGCAGTACTTC.

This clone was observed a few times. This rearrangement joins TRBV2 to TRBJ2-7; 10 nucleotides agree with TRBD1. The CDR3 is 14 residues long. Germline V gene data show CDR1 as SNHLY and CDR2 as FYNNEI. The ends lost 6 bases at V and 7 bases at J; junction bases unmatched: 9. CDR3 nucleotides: TGTGCCAGCAGACCCGGACAGGGGGGATGGGAGCAGTACTTC. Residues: CASRPGQGGWEQYF.

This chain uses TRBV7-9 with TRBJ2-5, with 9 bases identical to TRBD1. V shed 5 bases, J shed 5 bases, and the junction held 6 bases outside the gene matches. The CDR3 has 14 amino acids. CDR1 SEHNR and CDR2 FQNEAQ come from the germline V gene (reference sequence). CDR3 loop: CASSLGQGMETQYF. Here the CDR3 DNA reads TGTGCCAGCAGCCTCGGACAGGGGATGGAGACCCAGTACTTC.

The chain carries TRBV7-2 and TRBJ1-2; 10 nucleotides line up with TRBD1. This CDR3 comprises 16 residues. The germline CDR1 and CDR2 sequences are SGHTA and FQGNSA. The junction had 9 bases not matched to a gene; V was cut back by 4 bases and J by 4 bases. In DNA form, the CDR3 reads TGTGCCAGCAGCTCGCAGACAGGGGGCAGTTCCTATGGCTACACCTTC. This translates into CASSSQTGGSSYGYTF.

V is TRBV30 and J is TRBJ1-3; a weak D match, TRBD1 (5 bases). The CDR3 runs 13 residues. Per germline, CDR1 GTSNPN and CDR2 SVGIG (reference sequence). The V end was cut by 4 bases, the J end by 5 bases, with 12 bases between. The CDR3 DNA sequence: TGTGCCTGGACCCCAGGGATGAGAAACACCATATATTTT. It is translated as CAWTPGMRNTIYF.

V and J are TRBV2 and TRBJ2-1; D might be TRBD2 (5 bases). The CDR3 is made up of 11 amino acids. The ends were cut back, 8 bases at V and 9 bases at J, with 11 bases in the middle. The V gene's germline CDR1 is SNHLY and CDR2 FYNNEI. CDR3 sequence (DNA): TGTGCCAGCTATGGCGGGCTTGAGCAGTTCTTC. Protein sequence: CASYGGLEQFF.

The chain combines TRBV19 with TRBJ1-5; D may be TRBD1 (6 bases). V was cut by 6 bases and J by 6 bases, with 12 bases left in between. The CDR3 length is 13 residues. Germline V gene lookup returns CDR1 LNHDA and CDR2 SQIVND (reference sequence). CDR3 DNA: TGTGCCAGTAGAACCCCAGGGGCTCAGCCCCAGCATTTT. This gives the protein CASRTPGAQPQHF.

The DNA of the CDR3 is TGTGCCAGCAGCTTATCCGGGAGCGGCACCGGGGAGCTGTTTTTT. Protein product: CASSLSGSGTGELFF. V usage is TRBV7-2 and J usage is TRBJ2-2; D is perhaps TRBD2 (6 bases). CDR3 size: 15 residues. V was pared by 2 bases and J by 4 bases, with 11 bases between. CDR1 is SGHTA and CDR2 is FQGNSA in the germline V gene.